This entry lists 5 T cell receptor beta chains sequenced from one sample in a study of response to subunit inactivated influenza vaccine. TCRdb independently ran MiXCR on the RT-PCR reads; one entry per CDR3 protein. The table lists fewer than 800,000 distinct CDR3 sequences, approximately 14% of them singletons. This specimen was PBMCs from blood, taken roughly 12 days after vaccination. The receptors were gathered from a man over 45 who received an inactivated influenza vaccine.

CDR3 amino acids: CASSRTGKNTQYF. CDR3 coding DNA: TGTGCCAGCAGTAGGACAGGGAAGAATACGCAGTATTTT. V and J are TRBV12-3 or TRBV12-4 and TRBJ2-3; 8 bases align to TRBD1. This CDR3 spans 13 amino acids. The V segment lost 5 bases and the J segment 7 bases; nucleotides outside the gene matches: 5.

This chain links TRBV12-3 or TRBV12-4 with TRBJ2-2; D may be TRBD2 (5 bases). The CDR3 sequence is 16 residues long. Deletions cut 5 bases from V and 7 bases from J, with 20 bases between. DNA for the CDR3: TGTGCCAGCAGTCTTATAGCCTCGGGGATTGGCGGGGAGCTGTTTTTT. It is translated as CASSLIASGIGGELFF.

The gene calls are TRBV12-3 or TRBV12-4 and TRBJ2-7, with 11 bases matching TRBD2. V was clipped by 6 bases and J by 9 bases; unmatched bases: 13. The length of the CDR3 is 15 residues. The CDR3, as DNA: TGTGCCAGCAGCTATGCCGCGACTAGCGGGACCTCGCAGTACTTC. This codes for CASSYAATSGTSQYF.

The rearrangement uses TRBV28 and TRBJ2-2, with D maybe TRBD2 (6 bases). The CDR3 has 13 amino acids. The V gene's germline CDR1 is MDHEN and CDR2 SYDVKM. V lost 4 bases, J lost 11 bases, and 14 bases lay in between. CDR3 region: CASSYGGIVELFF. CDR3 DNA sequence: TGTGCCAGCAGTTACGGCGGGATCGTTGAGCTGTTTTTT.

Here the CDR3 reads CSAPPGASGVSSYNEQFF. The CDR3 region has the DNA TGCAGTGCTCCACCCGGGGCTAGTGGGGTAAGCTCCTACAATGAGCAGTTCTTC. V and J are TRBV20-1 and TRBJ2-1; D is perhaps TRBD1 or TRBD2 (5 bases each). The CDR3 consists of 18 residues. Germline values: CDR1 DFQATT, CDR2 SNEGSKA (reference sequence). Trimming removed 5 bases from V and 0 bases from J, with 23 bases in between.